One sample yielded the 28 T cell receptor beta chains listed below, sequenced in a study of T cells expressing NK-cell markers. TCRdb reworked the 5' RACE reads into one entry per CDR3 protein, no DNA. The specimen's table records hundreds of thousands of distinct CDR3 sequences. Input material: blood T cells: a sorted CD56 or NKG2C T cell subset, CD4+ or CD8+ T cells, or bulk PBMC T cells (not recorded which). The receptors stem from a man between 18 and 35 years old in good health.

This chain joins TRBV5-6 and TRBJ1-1. The germline gives CDR1 SGHDT, CDR2 YYEEEE. This CDR3 is built from 16 residues. The CDR3 loop is CASSLLQDYRPGDTFF.

This sequence joins TRBV20-1 and TRBJ2-3; TCRdb calls TRBD1, which cannot be checked without DNA. Germline CDR1 is DFQATT and CDR2 is SNEGSKA (reference sequence). The CDR3 contains 12 residues. The CDR3 sequence: CSARDEDTLQYF.

The chain uses TRBV15 and TRBJ2-1; checking the TCRdb D call of TRBD1 is not possible without DNA. Germline-derived CDR1 and CDR2 are LNHNV and YYDKDF (reference sequence). This CDR3 is built from 14 residues. The CDR3 here is CATRRQGVGNEQFF.

The rearrangement links TRBV18 to TRBJ1-1. CDR3 length: 14 residues. Germline V CDR1 and CDR2: KGHSH, LQKENI. CDR3: CASSPLGEVTEAFF.

The rearrangement uses TRBV7-2 and TRBJ2-3; as DNA is missing, the TRBD2 call by TCRdb cannot be tested. The CDR3 covers 16 residues. Germline CDR1 is SGHTA and CDR2 is FQGNSA. The chain's CDR3 is CASSLGAGGTGDTQYF.

The chain has TRBV4-3 and TRBJ2-1. Germline values: CDR1 LGHNA, CDR2 YSLEER. The CDR3 spans 16 residues. The CDR3 protein is CASSQDVTSAYNEQFF.

This chain joins TRBV7-9 and TRBJ2-1; there is no DNA to check the TCRdb D call of TRBD2. The CDR3 covers 15 residues. Germline CDR1 reads SEHNR; CDR2 reads FQNEAQ (reference sequence). CDR3 region: CASSLPGLALNEQFF.

The gene calls are TRBV18 and TRBJ1-1; TCRdb's assignment of TRBD1 cannot be checked, as there is no DNA. This CDR3 spans 13 amino acids. Germline CDR1 reads KGHSH; CDR2 reads LQKENI. CDR3 amino acids: CASSATGSTEAFF.

The chain is built from TRBV29-1 and TRBJ1-1; checking the TCRdb D call of TRBD1 is not possible without DNA. Germline assignment: CDR1 SQVTM and CDR2 ANQGSEA. There are 16 residues in the CDR3. This CDR3 is CSVVPFGQGLNTEAFF.

This chain uses TRBV20-1 with TRBJ2-1; the TRBD2 assignment by TCRdb is unverifiable without DNA. Germline V gene lookup returns CDR1 DFQATT and CDR2 SNEGSKA (reference sequence). The CDR3 runs to 17 residues. This CDR3 is CSASRASGRSGYNEQFF.

The rearrangement links TRBV10-2 to TRBJ1-6; with no DNA, the TCRdb D assignment of TRBD1 cannot be verified. Germline loops: CDR1 WSHSY, CDR2 SAAADI. CDR3 length: 13 amino acids. The CDR3 loop reads CASSEGGLSPLHF.

This chain uses TRBV29-1 with TRBJ2-2; TCRdb's assignment of TRBD2 cannot be checked, as there is no DNA. Germline CDR1 SQVTM, CDR2 ANQGSEA. CDR3 length: 15 residues. The CDR3 is CSVQGTSGRTGELFF.

V is TRBV12-3 or TRBV12-4 and J is TRBJ2-5; the TRBD1 assignment by TCRdb is unverifiable without DNA. The CDR3 runs 13 residues. The CDR3: CASSRRVKETQYF.

The chain uses TRBV7-3 and TRBJ2-1; absent DNA, TCRdb's TRBD2 call cannot be checked. This CDR3 region has 17 residues. CDR1 is SGHTA and CDR2 is FQGTGA in the germline V gene. CDR3 region: CASSLTALGVGHNEQFF.

This sequence joins TRBV12-3 or TRBV12-4 and TRBJ2-1. The CDR3 spans 11 residues. This CDR3 is CASGSSGEAFF.

The chain carries TRBV4-3 and TRBJ2-5. The CDR3 length is 12 residues. Germline CDR1 and CDR2: LGHNA and YSLEER. The CDR3 reads CASSQSLGTQYF.

V and J are TRBV4-2 and TRBJ2-5; TCRdb designates TRBD1, a call that cannot be tested without DNA. The CDR3 is made up of 14 amino acids. The germline CDR1 and CDR2 sequences are LGHNA and YNFKEQ. CDR3 protein: CASSQEPGVETQYF.

The V and J genes are TRBV2 and TRBJ2-3; TCRdb's D gene call, TRBD2, goes unchecked for lack of DNA. Germline lookup yields CDR1 SNHLY and CDR2 FYNNEI. This CDR3 is 15 amino acids long. The CDR3: CASTSGLAGSDTQYF. Variable domain in full (rest from reference TRBV2 and TRBJ2-3): EPEVTQTPSHQVTQMGQEVILRCVPISNHLYFYWYRQILGQKVEFLVSFYNNEISEKSEIFDDQFSVERPDGSNFTLKIRSTKLEDSAMYFCASTSGLAGSDTQYFGPGTRLTVL.

The chain has TRBV27 and TRBJ1-2; lacking DNA, the TRBD1 call made by TCRdb goes unchecked. There are 13 residues in the CDR3. The germline V gene encodes CDR1 MNHEY and CDR2 SMNVEV (reference sequence). This chain's CDR3 is CASSLEAGGGYTF.

The gene calls are TRBV4-2 and TRBJ2-3; TCRdb reports TRBD1, a call that lacks DNA to check it against. CDR1 is LGHNA, CDR2 YNFKEQ, per germline. CDR3 size: 16 residues. The chain's CDR3 is CASSQVNRDLADTQYF.

The V call is TRBV6-5, the J call TRBJ1-4. Germline-derived CDR1 and CDR2 are MNHEY and SVGAGI. The CDR3 consists of 14 residues. Here the CDR3 reads CASSYSWEGEKLFF.

The chain recombines TRBV20-1 with TRBJ2-3; TCRdb's D call, TRBD1, is unchecked because there is no DNA. There are 12 residues in the CDR3. CDR1 and CDR2 from the germline V gene are DFQATT and SNEGSKA (reference sequence). Here the CDR3 reads CSAQSPADTQYF.

The chain links TRBV11-2 to TRBJ1-4; TCRdb lists TRBD1, though no DNA is available to test this call. CDR3 length: 16 residues. Germline loops: CDR1 SGHAT, CDR2 FQNNGV. The CDR3 is CASSLAPTGINEKLFF.

The chain uses TRBV4-3 and TRBJ2-1; TCRdb indicates TRBD2, and absent DNA this call remains unverified. Looked up from germline, CDR1 is LGHNA and CDR2 is YSLEER. This CDR3 is 17 amino acids long. The CDR3 spells CASSQDQREGLYNEQFF.

The chain couples TRBV20-1 to TRBJ2-1; the TRBD1 assignment by TCRdb is unverifiable without DNA. CDR1 DFQATT and CDR2 SNEGSKA come from the germline V gene (reference sequence). The CDR3 is 15 residues long. CDR3 loop: CSARTGTGRYNEQFF.

The V and J genes are TRBV12-3 or TRBV12-4 and TRBJ2-5; the D call of TRBD2 rests on TCRdb alone, since no DNA is present to check it. The CDR3 contains 15 residues. Here the CDR3 reads CASSPGPTGKETQYF.

The genes are TRBV6-2 or TRBV6-3 and TRBJ2-1; with no DNA, the TCRdb D assignment of TRBD1 cannot be verified. This CDR3 has 14 residues. Germline V CDR1 and CDR2: MNHEY, SVGEGT. CDR3 sequence reads: CASSYIQGRNEQFF.

The chain couples TRBV12-3 or TRBV12-4 to TRBJ2-2; TCRdb's D gene call, TRBD2, goes unchecked for lack of DNA. This CDR3 region has 16 residues. CDR3 protein: CASSFAERINTGELFF.